This TCR beta chain originates from a study of long-term antiretroviral therapy in people with HIV. Overall study findings and caveats: Even long-term ART left TRB diversity below transplant donor controls, despite gains.

Samples held roughly 0.95-10 million cryopreserved PBMC before DNA extraction. On this clone itself: The antigen is unknown.

Trimming removed 1 base from V and 0 bases from J, with 20 bases in between. Germline CDR1 SGDLS, CDR2 YYNGEE. This CDR3 comprises 19 residues. Assay version v3.0 of immunoSEQ was used, and it was run at survey level. The data were produced by immunoSEQ multiplex PCR, yet TCRdb's version contains in-frame clones alone and is incomplete. The repertoire holds roughly 28,000 clones, with more than 80% as singletons. The chain combines TRBV9 with TRBJ1-3; D might be TRBD1 (6 bases). This sequence was found in a man between 40 and 49 years old with HIV. Sample: unsorted PBMCs, taken 0.3 years after starting antiretroviral therapy. CDR3 protein: CASSVTTQDRTVSGNTIYF. DNA of the CDR3: TGTGCCAGCAGCGTAACAACACAAGACAGGACTGTCTCTGGAAACACCATATATTTT.